This T cell receptor (beta chain) derives from a study of blood T cell repertoires in COVID-19. The CDR3 contains 14 residues. Sequencing used immunoSEQ multiplex PCR; TCRdb keeps in-frame clones, though not all of them. The table has 130,000 or so clones, over 60% seen once; the top ten hold roughly 15%. Material: peripheral blood. The chain couples TRBV7-5 to TRBJ1-2; the listed D gene, TRBD1, was not tested against the DNA. TRBV7-5 is reported as a pseudogene. The sequence derives from a man between 45 and 60 years old with acute or convalescent COVID-19. The CDR3: CARTKGVANYGYTF. CDR3 nucleotides: TGTGCCAGAACTAAGGGGGTGGCTAACTATGGCTACACCTTC.